These 29 T cell receptor beta chains were all obtained from the same sample, sequenced in a study of shared clonotypes between healthy human individuals. Sequencing used immunoSEQ multiplex PCR; TCRdb keeps in-frame clones, though not all of them. This table has a few million clones, over 85% appearing once. Specimen: naive CD4+ T cells from PBMCs. Sample subset: CD45RA+ positively selected. The origin of the receptors is a man younger than 30 in good health. Some clones in this sample may be carry-over from other donors' samples.

The chain employs TRBV7-3 and TRBJ2-2; D is ambiguous. This CDR3 comprises 13 residues. The germline V and J ends were trimmed by 5 bases and 10 bases, with 14 bases remaining between them. In germline, CDR1 is SGHTA, CDR2 FQGTGA. The CDR3 nucleotides read TGTGCCAGCAGCCCCCCGCCTAGGGAGGAGCTGTTTTTT. Encoded protein: CASSPPPREELFF.

As for this clone: The same CDR3 can be traced to other DNA sequences in this sample. The gene calls are TRBV28 and TRBJ2-5; possibly TRBD2 for D (5 bases). Germline V gene data show CDR1 as MDHEN and CDR2 as SYDVKM. Trimming took 2 bases from V and 4 from J, leaving 5 bases between them. The CDR3 is made up of 12 amino acids. This CDR3 is CASSLEGETQYF. CDR3 coding DNA: TGTGCCAGCAGTTTAGAGGGAGAGACCCAGTACTTC. Variable domain in full (rest from reference TRBV28 and TRBJ2-5): DVKVTQSSRYLVKRTGEKVFLECVQDMDHENMFWYRQDPGLGLRLIYFSYDVKMKEKGDIPEGYSVSREKKERFSLILESASTNQTSMYLCASSLEGETQYFGPGTRLLVL.

The CDR3 bases are TGTGCCAGCAGCACTCAGGGGGTCACCGGGGAGCTGTTTTTT. Its protein product is CASSTQGVTGELFF. The chain carries TRBV7-3 and TRBJ2-2, with TRBD1 identical over 7 bases. V was clipped by 5 bases and J by 4 bases; unmatched bases: 4. The germline gives CDR1 SGHTA, CDR2 FQGTGA. The CDR3 covers 14 residues.

The gene calls are TRBV18 and TRBJ2-2, with D possibly matching TRBD2 (5 bases). This CDR3 is 16 amino acids long. Trimming cost V 3 bases and J 1 base, with 12 bases left between them. The germline V gene encodes CDR1 KGHSH and CDR2 LQKENI. CDR3 sequence reads: CASSPSVAGNTGELFF. As DNA, the CDR3 is TGTGCCAGCTCACCCTCTGTGGCGGGGAACACCGGGGAGCTGTTTTTT.

The chain recombines TRBV6-1 with TRBJ1-5; 7 bases are shared with TRBD1. The CDR3 runs 15 residues. V dropped 6 bases and J dropped 3; count of bases not matched to a gene: 8. Per germline, CDR1 MNHNS and CDR2 SASEGT. CDR3 in amino acids: CASRPGQWANQPQHF. The DNA for the CDR3 is TGTGCCAGCAGACCGGGACAGTGGGCCAATCAGCCCCAGCATTTT.

Here the CDR3 DNA reads TGTGCCACCAGCAGAGATCGTGGTGGGGGCACTGAAGCTTTCTTT. Its translation is CATSRDRGGGTEAFF. The chain has TRBV15 and TRBJ1-1; the D gene is possibly TRBD1 (5 bases). V gave up 0 bases and J gave up 4 bases, with 12 bases separating them. The CDR3 is 15 amino acids. Germline CDR1 LNHNV, CDR2 YYDKDF (reference sequence).

The chain links TRBV27 to TRBJ2-3, with D perhaps matching TRBD1 (7 bases). There are 14 residues in the CDR3. From germline, CDR1 is MNHEY and CDR2 SMNVEV (reference sequence). The V gene lost 8 bases and the J gene lost 9 bases, with 21 bases spanning the gap. Here the CDR3 DNA reads TGTGCCAGCCAACCAAATACAGGGGAGGTGACGCAGTATTTT. Its protein product is CASQPNTGEVTQYF.

The genes are TRBV5-1 and TRBJ2-5, with TRBD1 matching 11 bases. CDR1 and CDR2 (germline): SGHRS, YFSETQ. After removal of 4 bases from V and 0 bases from J, the junction contained 11 bases not matched to a gene. This CDR3 contains 18 residues. DNA of the CDR3: TGCGCCAGCAGCCCGGAGGGACAGGGGGTGGGGTACCAAGAGACCCAGTACTTC. This codes for CASSPEGQGVGYQETQYF.

V usage is TRBV5-1 and J usage is TRBJ2-5; D unclear. Germline V gene lookup returns CDR1 SGHRS and CDR2 YFSETQ. This CDR3 contains 14 residues. V dropped 0 bases and J dropped 5 bases, with 11 bases sitting between them. The CDR3 reads CASSLGARSETQYF. The CDR3 DNA reads as TGCGCCAGCAGCTTGGGGGCCCGTTCGGAGACCCAGTACTTC.

V and J are TRBV5-1 and TRBJ2-5, with 7 bases matching TRBD1. The V gene's germline CDR1 is SGHRS and CDR2 YFSETQ. The J segment lost 2 bases and the V segment lost 4 bases, leaving 5 bases of the junction unmatched. The CDR3 is 14 amino acids. The chain's CDR3 is CASSQGTVQETQYF. The CDR3, as DNA: TGCGCCAGCAGCCAAGGGACAGTTCAAGAGACCCAGTACTTC.

This chain joins TRBV10-3 and TRBJ2-3, with 9 bases matching TRBD1. CDR3 length equals 15 residues. V shed 5 bases, J shed 0 bases, and the junction held 3 bases outside the gene matches. Germline loops: CDR1 ENHRY, CDR2 SYGVKD. The chain's CDR3 is CAISPGTGSTDTQYF. CDR3 DNA: TGTGCCATCAGTCCCGGGACAGGGAGCACAGATACGCAGTATTTT.

The chain joins TRBV7-3 to TRBJ2-3, with D unresolved. Germline V gene lookup returns CDR1 SGHTA and CDR2 FQGTGA. This CDR3 spans 13 amino acids. V was cut by 2 bases and J by 7 bases, with 10 bases left in between. DNA for the CDR3: TGTGCCAGCAGCTTACGGTTTGGTTATACGCAGTATTTT. It codes for CASSLRFGYTQYF.

The chain carries TRBV27 and TRBJ1-5; D gene unclear. The CDR3 contains 13 residues. Germline values: CDR1 MNHEY, CDR2 SMNVEV (reference sequence). The germline V and J ends were trimmed by 6 bases and 2 bases, with 8 bases remaining between them. In DNA, the CDR3 is TGTGCCAGCAGGCGCAGCCGCAATCAGCCCCAGCATTTT. As protein: CASRRSRNQPQHF.

J is TRBJ2-7 and V is TRBV28; D uncertain. Trimming left V 8 bases short and J 5 bases short, with 16 bases between. CDR1 is MDHEN and CDR2 is SYDVKM in the germline V gene. The CDR3 runs to 13 residues. The CDR3 reads CASFDTRRDEQYF. DNA of the CDR3: TGTGCCAGCTTTGACACGAGGCGCGACGAGCAGTACTTC. Combining the CDR3 with reference TRBV28 and TRBJ2-7 gives the whole variable domain DVKVTQSSRYLVKRTGEKVFLECVQDMDHENMFWYRQDPGLGLRLIYFSYDVKMKEKGDIPEGYSVSREKKERFSLILESASTNQTSMYLCASFDTRRDEQYFGPGTRLTVT.

The chain couples TRBV5-1 to TRBJ2-3; D might be TRBD2 (6 bases). This CDR3 has 15 residues. The germline gives CDR1 SGHRS, CDR2 YFSETQ. The V end lost 4 bases, the J end lost 2 bases, and 14 bases lay between the germline ends. As DNA, the CDR3 is TGCGCCAGCAGCGGGGCGGGAATAAACACAGATACGCAGTATTTT. Protein: CASSGAGINTDTQYF.

This clone was counted a single time. The chain links TRBV7-9 to TRBJ2-1, with 10 bases matching TRBD1. CDR3 length: 19 residues. Looked up from germline, CDR1 is SEHNR and CDR2 is FQNEAQ (reference sequence). V lost 3 bases, J lost 4 bases, and 15 bases stayed unmatched. CDR3 nucleotide sequence: TGTGCCAGCAGCTTCGCATTAACGGAGGGGACAGGGGCATACAATGAGCAGTTCTTC. This encodes CASSFALTEGTGAYNEQFF.

This chain connects TRBV5-1 to TRBJ1-1; a weak D match, TRBD1 (5 bases). This CDR3 has 12 residues. Trimming took off 7 bases at V and 4 bases at J, with 11 bases between the two ends. Germline loops: CDR1 SGHRS, CDR2 YFSETQ. In DNA, the CDR3 is TGCGCCAGCGGTACAGGAATCACTGAAGCTTTCTTT. Its protein is CASGTGITEAFF.

The V call is TRBV7-2, the J call TRBJ1-3; tentatively, D is TRBD1 (5 bases). V shed 8 bases and J shed 0 bases, with 14 bases lying between them. Germline lookup yields CDR1 SGHTA and CDR2 FQGNSA. CDR3 size: 15 residues. This chain's CDR3 is CASGLGAPSGNTIYF. CDR3 DNA: TGTGCCAGCGGGCTAGGGGCGCCCTCTGGAAACACCATATATTTT.

This chain links TRBV11-2 with TRBJ2-3, with TRBD2 matching over 7 bases. In germline, CDR1 is SGHAT, CDR2 FQNNGV. CDR3 length: 14 amino acids. J lost 6 bases, V lost 6 bases, and 9 bases had no gene match. CDR3 in amino acids: CASRKAGAADTQYF. The CDR3 coding sequence is TGTGCCAGCAGGAAGGCGGGAGCGGCCGATACGCAGTATTTT. Complete variable domain (other parts from reference TRBV11-2 and TRBJ2-3): EAGVAQSPRYKIIEKRQSVAFWCNPISGHATLYWYQQILGQGPKLLIQFQNNGVVDDSQLPKDRFSAERLKGVDSTLKIQPAKLEDSAVYLCASRKAGAADTQYFGPGTRLTVL.

This chain links TRBV6-5 with TRBJ2-1; either TRBD1 or TRBD2 may fit D (6 bases each). V gave up 6 bases and J gave up 4 bases, with 16 bases separating them. The length of the CDR3 is 15 residues. The germline V gene encodes CDR1 MNHEY and CDR2 SVGAGI. CDR3 nucleotide sequence: TGTGCCAGCAGCGAACGGGGGCGGGTATACAATGAGCAGTTCTTC. The encoded protein is CASSERGRVYNEQFF.

The V and J genes are TRBV28 and TRBJ2-3, with 11 bases fitting TRBD2. The CDR3 extends over 15 amino acids. Trimming removed 7 bases from V and 4 bases from J; junction bases left unmatched: 7. Germline V gene data show CDR1 as MDHEN and CDR2 as SYDVKM. CDR3 DNA sequence: TGTGCCAGCACCTCTAGCGGGAGGATATCAGATACGCAGTATTTT. The encoded protein is CASTSSGRISDTQYF. The whole variable domain, filled in from reference TRBV28 and TRBJ2-3, reads DVKVTQSSRYLVKRTGEKVFLECVQDMDHENMFWYRQDPGLGLRLIYFSYDVKMKEKGDIPEGYSVSREKKERFSLILESASTNQTSMYLCASTSSGRISDTQYFGPGTRLTVL.

V is TRBV6-5 and J is TRBJ1-2, with D possibly being TRBD1 (6 bases). The germline V and J ends were trimmed by 6 bases and 2 bases, with 10 bases remaining between them. The CDR3 loop spans 13 amino acids. Germline V lookup: CDR1 MNHEY, CDR2 SVGAGI. CDR3 residues: CASRTDRNYGYTF. For the CDR3, the DNA is TGTGCCAGCAGGACAGACAGGAACTATGGCTACACCTTC.

This chain uses TRBV28 with TRBJ2-7; 11 bases match TRBD2. The V gene end was trimmed by 4 bases and the J gene end by 2 bases; junction bases not matched to a gene: 1. Germline V lookup: CDR1 MDHEN, CDR2 SYDVKM. The CDR3 loop spans 14 amino acids. The CDR3 region has the DNA TGTGCCAGCAGTTGGACTAGCGGGCCCTACGAGCAGTACTTC. This gives the protein CASSWTSGPYEQYF.

The chain is built from TRBV2 and TRBJ2-1; 8 bases line up with TRBD2. The V gene end was trimmed by 7 bases and the J gene end by 7 bases; junction bases not matched to a gene: 12. This CDR3 is built from 15 residues. Germline V lookup: CDR1 SNHLY, CDR2 FYNNEI. The CDR3 sequence is CASKHGSGTLNEQFF. The CDR3 nucleotides read TGTGCCAGCAAGCATGGTAGCGGGACCCTTAATGAGCAGTTCTTC.

This clone was seen a single time. Within the sample, other DNA sequences also encode this same CDR3. J is TRBJ2-1 and V is TRBV19; the D is unclear. Trimming stripped 2 bases from V and 0 bases from J, with 8 bases between. Germline lookup yields CDR1 LNHDA and CDR2 SQIVND (reference sequence). The CDR3 covers 15 residues. The CDR3 here is CASSIQASSYNEQFF. For the CDR3, the DNA is TGTGCCAGTAGTATACAGGCCAGCTCCTACAATGAGCAGTTCTTC.

The gene calls are TRBV6-1 and TRBJ1-5, with D uncertain. This CDR3 contains 13 residues. Germline CDR1 reads MNHNS; CDR2 reads SASEGT. The V end was cut by 2 bases, the J end by 5 bases, with 7 bases between. The DNA for the CDR3 is TGTGCCAGCAGTGAATTGGGAGATCAGCCCCAGCATTTT. Translated: CASSELGDQPQHF.

The chain employs TRBV28 and TRBJ2-4; 9 nucleotides match TRBD1. Germline V gene data show CDR1 as MDHEN and CDR2 as SYDVKM. The CDR3 length is 15 residues. V shed 5 bases and J 6 bases; nucleotides not matched to a gene: 8. The CDR3 spells CASSPTGGAGNIQYF. CDR3 DNA: TGTGCCAGCAGTCCCACAGGGGGCGCTGGAAACATTCAGTACTTC.

The genes are TRBV5-1 and TRBJ1-1, with TRBD1 matching over 8 bases. Germline CDR1 reads SGHRS; CDR2 reads YFSETQ. The CDR3 consists of 18 residues. The junction had 13 bases not matched to a gene; V was cut back by 1 base and J by 2 bases. CDR3 bases: TGCGCCAGCAGCTTGCGCCCAGCAGGGGGCGGGTTTAACACTGAAGCTTTCTTT. Protein: CASSLRPAGGGFNTEAFF.

The CDR3 region has the DNA TGTGCCAGCAGCCAGGGCGGTAGCCTCCAAGAGACCCAGTACTTC. The encoded protein is CASSQGGSLQETQYF. The genes are TRBV4-2 and TRBJ2-5; no reliable D call. The V gene lost 3 bases and the J gene lost 1 base, with 12 bases spanning the gap. The CDR3 spans 15 residues. The germline CDR1 and CDR2 sequences are LGHNA and YNFKEQ.